Below are 31 T cell receptor beta chains sequenced from a single sample in a study of T-cell reconstitution after alpha-beta-depleted transplantation in children. As it was prepared, the TCRbeta library received unique molecular identifiers. TCRdb redid the calling of the PCR reads with MiXCR, one entry per CDR3 protein. The sample records about 590,000 distinct CDR3 sequences, under 15% being singletons. This specimen consisted of PBMCs, mostly from graft donor cells, obtained 360 days after TCRalphabeta/CD19-depleted stem cell transplant. The origin of the receptors is a male patient between 10 and 17 years old who had a stem cell transplant for acute myeloid leukemia, so the T cells may come from the graft donor.

The CDR3 sequence is CSARDRTRNYYEQYF. The DNA for the CDR3 is TGCAGTGCTAGAGATCGGACGCGTAATTACTACGAGCAGTACTTC. This chain uses TRBV20-1 with TRBJ2-7; the D is unclear. Trimming removed 0 bases from V and 3 bases from J, with 15 bases in between. The germline V gene encodes CDR1 DFQATT and CDR2 SNEGSKA (reference sequence). This CDR3 has 15 residues.

Notes on this clonotype: This CDR3 is missing its conserved last phenylalanine or tryptophan, likely due to a read error. No DNA is shown, since the ends of the CDR3 on it are uncertain; the CDR3 is the one TCRdb lists. The CDR3 reads CASSLTDRGL. This chain uses TRBV7-3 with TRBJ2-3; TRBD2, the table's D call, lacks a check against the DNA. The CDR3 is 10 amino acids long, termini counted. Germline V gives CDR1 SGHTA, CDR2 FQGTGA.

This clonotype was seen a few times. This chain connects TRBV12-3 or TRBV12-4 to TRBJ1-2; no clear D. The CDR3 spans 17 residues. V gave up 5 bases and J gave up 0 bases, with 19 bases separating them. The DNA of the CDR3 is TGTGCCAGCAGTCCCCTGCGTCTAAGGGAGACTAACTATGGCTACACCTTC. It codes for CASSPLRLRETNYGYTF.

This clonotype was seen a handful of times. The chain recombines TRBV29-1 with TRBJ2-7, with 8 bases fitting TRBD2. The CDR3 consists of 14 residues. Germline loops: CDR1 SQVTM, CDR2 ANQGSEA. The V and J ends lost 5 bases and 0 bases, in that order; junction bases with no gene match: 6. CDR3 protein: CSVQRGKGSYEQYF. The CDR3 region has the DNA TGCAGCGTTCAGCGGGGGAAGGGCTCCTACGAGCAGTACTTC.

This clonotype was observed a few times. The rearrangement joins TRBV28 to TRBJ2-3, with a possible D match to TRBD2 (5 bases). The CDR3 spans 18 residues. Germline V gives CDR1 MDHEN, CDR2 SYDVKM. Trimming pared 4 bases from V and 6 bases from J, leaving 26 bases between. CDR3 sequence reads: CASSSVRPGIDVWDTQYF. CDR3 in DNA: TGTGCCAGCAGTTCGGTTCGGCCGGGAATAGACGTATGGGATACGCAGTATTTT. The full variable domain, rest sourced from reference TRBV28 and TRBJ2-3, is DVKVTQSSRYLVKRTGEKVFLECVQDMDHENMFWYRQDPGLGLRLIYFSYDVKMKEKGDIPEGYSVSREKKERFSLILESASTNQTSMYLCASSSVRPGIDVWDTQYFGPGTRLTVL.

This clonotype was seen repeatedly, ten times or more. This chain connects TRBV3-1 to TRBJ2-1, with D hard to call. The CDR3 sequence is 14 residues long. Germline lookup yields CDR1 LGHDT and CDR2 YNNKEL (reference sequence). Trimming left V 1 base short and J 5 bases short, with 9 bases between. This CDR3 is CASSQGVIHNEQFF. CDR3 in DNA: TGTGCCAGCAGCCAAGGGGTCATACACAATGAGCAGTTCTTC.

This clonotype occurred a few times. This chain connects TRBV6-5 to TRBJ2-1, with 7 bases matching TRBD2. CDR1 and CDR2 from the germline V gene are MNHEY and SVGAGI. CDR3 length equals 16 residues. V shed 0 bases and J 6 bases; nucleotides not matched to a gene: 8. CDR3 in DNA: TGTGCCAGCAGTTACTCCCGGGACGGGGGGATCAATGAGCAGTTCTTC. Translation gives CASSYSRDGGINEQFF.

The chain couples TRBV20-1 to TRBJ1-4; D gene unclear. The CDR3 extends over 15 amino acids. Trimming shortened V by 6 bases and J by 0 bases, and 14 bases separated the two germline ends. Germline CDR1 reads DFQATT; CDR2 reads SNEGSKA (reference sequence). This CDR3 is CSADGLRATNEKLFF. CDR3 bases: TGCAGTGCCGACGGACTTAGAGCAACTAATGAAAAACTGTTTTTT.

A few counts support this clonotype. The V and J genes are TRBV20-1 and TRBJ2-1; possibly TRBD2 for D (6 bases). The CDR3 is made up of 14 amino acids. Trimming took off 6 bases at V and 4 bases at J, with 16 bases between the two ends. Germline V gene sequence: CDR1 DFQATT, CDR2 SNEGSKA (reference sequence). CDR3 residues: CSAEPAGIYNEQFF. In DNA form, the CDR3 reads TGCAGTGCGGAGCCAGCGGGTATTTACAATGAGCAGTTCTTC.

J is TRBJ2-7 and V is TRBV12-3 or TRBV12-4, with 8 bases that match TRBD2. The CDR3 contains 13 residues. With V trimmed by 6 bases and J by 3 bases, 4 bases remained unmatched. Here the CDR3 DNA reads TGTGCCAGCAGGAAAACTAGCGGCTACGAGCAGTACTTC. This encodes CASRKTSGYEQYF.

This clonotype came up many times. This chain links TRBV11-2 with TRBJ1-4; D call uncertain. Germline V CDR1 and CDR2: SGHAT, FQNNGV. V lost 2 bases and J lost 10, with 8 bases in between. The CDR3 totals 12 residues. The CDR3 is CASSLWEGKLFF. The CDR3 DNA reads as TGTGCCAGCAGCTTATGGGAGGGAAAACTGTTTTTT.

This clonotype has a count of ten or more. The genes are TRBV11-3 and TRBJ2-1, with D hard to call. Looked up from germline, CDR1 is SGHNT and CDR2 is YENEEA. Trimming shortened V by 5 bases and J by 3 bases, and 5 bases separated the two germline ends. The CDR3 covers 12 residues. The CDR3 reads CASSTNYNEQFF. In DNA form, the CDR3 reads TGTGCCAGCAGCACAAACTACAATGAGCAGTTCTTC.

This clonotype was observed at least ten times. The chain combines TRBV29-1 with TRBJ2-3; 8 nucleotides agree with TRBD2. The CDR3 runs 13 residues. Germline values: CDR1 SQVTM, CDR2 ANQGSEA. Trimming took 7 bases from V and 5 from J; bases not matched to a gene: 8. Written as DNA, the CDR3 is TGCAGCGGCGACCCTAGCGGGCTAGATACGCAGTATTTT. As protein: CSGDPSGLDTQYF.

In its sample, this clonotype was seen a few times. The rearrangement joins TRBV29-1 to TRBJ2-7; 9 nucleotides line up with TRBD1. The CDR3 runs 16 residues. Losses at the gene ends were 4 bases for V and 3 bases for J; bases not matched to a gene: 13. The germline V gene encodes CDR1 SQVTM and CDR2 ANQGSEA. CDR3 protein: CSVAAQGARADYEQYF. CDR3 bases: TGCAGCGTTGCGGCACAGGGGGCGCGAGCGGACTACGAGCAGTACTTC.

This clonotype was observed at least ten times. This sequence joins TRBV7-2 and TRBJ2-2; 8 bases map to TRBD2. Per the germline V gene, CDR1 is SGHTA and CDR2 is FQGNSA. Germline trimming cut 4 bases from V and 5 bases from J; bases unmatched to any gene: 12. The CDR3 totals 17 residues. CDR3: CASSYGPGLVKTGELFF. The CDR3 DNA sequence: TGTGCCAGCAGCTACGGACCGGGACTAGTAAAAACCGGGGAGCTGTTTTTT.

In nucleotides, the CDR3 is TGTGCCAGCGGAGGTATCAACACTGAAGCTTTCTTT. This gives the protein CASGGINTEAFF. This chain uses TRBV7-9 with TRBJ1-1; no firm D call. Germline lookup yields CDR1 SEHNR and CDR2 FQNEAQ (reference sequence). The V and J ends lost 8 bases and 2 bases respectively, with 9 bases between them. The CDR3 is 12 residues long.

This clonotype was detected a few times. The rearrangement joins TRBV30 to TRBJ2-1; 9 positions agree with TRBD2. The CDR3 extends over 17 amino acids. The V gene end was trimmed by 1 base and the J gene end by 2 bases; junction bases not matched to a gene: 9. From germline, CDR1 is GTSNPN and CDR2 SVGIG (reference sequence). The CDR3 DNA is TGTGCCTGGAGTGATCTAGGACTAGCGAAGACCTACAATGAGCAGTTCTTC. It translates to CAWSDLGLAKTYNEQFF.

On this clonotype: This may come from a read error, since a much larger clone is one base off. The rearrangement joins TRBV7-7 to TRBJ2-3, with D possibly TRBD2 on 6 matching bases. The CDR3 runs to 14 residues. Germline V CDR1 and CDR2: SSHAT, FNYEAQ (reference sequence). The CDR3 DNA reads as TGTGCTAGCAGCATTAGCGGACCCACAGATGCGCAGTATTTT. This encodes CASSISGPTDAQYF.

This rearrangement joins TRBV29-1 to TRBJ2-1; maybe TRBD1 (5 bases). The CDR3 totals 16 residues. Germline V CDR1 and CDR2: SQVTM, ANQGSEA. Trimming stripped 1 base from V and 7 bases from J, with 20 bases between. In DNA, the CDR3 is TGCAGCGTTGAAGTACGCGTAGGACACGGACCTAATGAGCAGTTCTTC. Translation gives CSVEVRVGHGPNEQFF.

The V gene is TRBV7-3, the J gene TRBJ2-2; D remains ambiguous. The CDR3 runs 14 residues. In germline, CDR1 is SGHTA, CDR2 FQGTGA. V lost 2 bases and J 6 bases, leaving 10 bases between the germline ends. The chain's CDR3 is CASSLRRYAGELFF. In DNA form, the CDR3 reads TGTGCCAGCAGCTTACGGCGGTACGCCGGGGAGCTGTTTTTT. The entire variable domain, with the rest obtained from reference TRBV7-3 and TRBJ2-2, is as follows: GAGVSQTPSNKVTEKGKYVELRCDPISGHTALYWYRQSLGQGPEFLIYFQGTGAADDSGLPNDRFFAVRPEGSVSTLKIQRTERGDSAVYLCASSLRRYAGELFFGEGSRLTVL.

The chain has TRBV5-1 and TRBJ2-3; D is perhaps TRBD1 or TRBD2 (5 bases each). The length of the CDR3 is 18 residues. Trimming stripped 0 bases from V and 1 base from J, with 18 bases between. The germline CDR1 and CDR2 sequences are SGHRS and YFSETQ. The CDR3 here is CASSLVMGRGEGTDTQYF. In DNA, the CDR3 is TGCGCCAGCAGCTTGGTTATGGGACGCGGTGAAGGCACAGATACGCAGTATTTT.

CDR3 residues: CASSLTSGTGFLRGANVLTF. In nucleotides, the CDR3 is TGTGCCAGCAGCTTGACTAGCGGGACAGGGTTCCTGAGGGGGGCCAACGTCCTGACTTTC. The rearrangement uses TRBV5-6 and TRBJ2-6; D is possibly TRBD2 (10 bases). Trimming cost V 1 base and J 4 bases, with 24 bases left between them. Germline loops: CDR1 SGHDT, CDR2 YYEEEE. The CDR3 extends over 20 amino acids.

This clonotype was recorded a few times. Here the CDR3 DNA reads TGTGCCAGCAGCCTGCAGTGGGGGAGGTACACCGGGGAGCTGTTTTTT. Protein sequence: CASSLQWGRYTGELFF. V and J are TRBV7-8 and TRBJ2-2; D may be TRBD2 (6 bases). Germline V gives CDR1 SGHVS, CDR2 FQNEAQ. This CDR3 comprises 16 residues. The germline V and J ends were trimmed by 5 bases and 3 bases, with 16 bases remaining between them.

In this sample, this clonotype turned up a few times. The chain couples TRBV27 to TRBJ2-1; 15 positions agree with TRBD2. The V segment lost 1 base and the J segment 6 bases; nucleotides outside the gene matches: 7. The germline CDR1 and CDR2 sequences are MNHEY and SMNVEV (reference sequence). CDR3 length: 18 amino acids. CDR3 residues: CASSLLGLAGGLFNEQFF. CDR3 sequence (DNA): TGTGCCAGCAGTTTATTGGGACTAGCGGGAGGACTTTTCAATGAGCAGTTCTTC.

This clonotype was picked up a small number of times. The chain uses TRBV4-3 and TRBJ2-5; no clear D gene. Trimming cost V 1 base and J 13 bases, with 16 bases left between them. Germline V gene sequence: CDR1 LGHNA, CDR2 YSLEER. This CDR3 contains 13 residues. CDR3 DNA: TGCGCCAGCAGCCAAGTGGCAGGCGGCCCCGGGTACTTC. Protein sequence: CASSQVAGGPGYF.

This rearrangement joins TRBV20-1 to TRBJ2-3; TRBD2 matches 10 bases. CDR1 is DFQATT, CDR2 SNEGSKA, per germline (reference sequence). The CDR3 totals 14 residues. The V gene end was trimmed by 6 bases and the J gene end by 5 bases; junction bases not matched to a gene: 8. CDR3 coding DNA: TGCAGTGCAGCGCTAGCGGGAGTAGGAGATACGCAGTATTTT. This codes for CSAALAGVGDTQYF.

The rearrangement uses TRBV20-1 and TRBJ2-7; D possibly uses TRBD1 or TRBD2 (5 bases each). Trimming shortened V by 3 bases and J by 6 bases, and 18 bases separated the two germline ends. Germline CDR1 reads DFQATT; CDR2 reads SNEGSKA (reference sequence). The CDR3 length is 14 residues. This chain's CDR3 is CSARTGTGVSEQYF. The CDR3 DNA sequence: TGCAGTGCTAGGACCGGGACCGGGGTCTCCGAGCAGTACTTC.

This clonotype appeared a few times. CDR3 region: CATSRDGRDEQYF. The CDR3 DNA is TGTGCCACCAGCAGGGACGGGAGGGACGAGCAGTACTTC. The chain is built from TRBV15 and TRBJ2-7; TRBD2 matches at 8 bases. The germline V gene has CDR1 LNHNV and CDR2 YYDKDF (reference sequence). The V gene end was trimmed by 3 bases and the J gene end by 5 bases; junction bases not matched to a gene: 3. The CDR3 consists of 13 residues.

This clonotype appeared a few times. The chain is built from TRBV6-1 and TRBJ2-4; TRBD1 or TRBD2 may be the D gene (7 bases each). V lost 6 bases, J lost 6 bases, and 15 bases lay in between. Germline V gene lookup returns CDR1 MNHNS and CDR2 SASEGT. The CDR3 loop spans 14 amino acids. CDR3 DNA sequence: TGTGCCAGCAGCCCCTCCAGGGGGGGAAACATTCAGTACTTC. This gives the protein CASSPSRGGNIQYF.

Many counts were recorded for this clonotype. The chain couples TRBV12-3 or TRBV12-4 to TRBJ2-1, with 7 bases matching TRBD2. Losses at the gene ends were 6 bases for V and 3 bases for J; bases not matched to a gene: 14. The CDR3 spans 17 residues. CDR3 sequence: CASSRVSGIVSYNEQFF. The CDR3 coding sequence is TGTGCCAGCAGCCGAGTAAGCGGGATTGTGAGCTACAATGAGCAGTTCTTC.

Ten or more counts support this clonotype. The chain employs TRBV27 and TRBJ2-5; possibly TRBD1 for D (6 bases). CDR3 length equals 17 residues. The germline CDR1 and CDR2 sequences are MNHEY and SMNVEV (reference sequence). Trimming took 5 bases from V and 2 from J, leaving 21 bases between them. The CDR3 loop reads CASSPAADYRVQETQYF. The CDR3 DNA sequence: TGTGCCAGCAGTCCTGCAGCTGATTACAGGGTACAAGAGACCCAGTACTTC.